This T cell receptor beta chain came from a study of T cell responses to AZD1222 COVID-19 vaccine. Overall study results and limits: Seropositive AZD1222 recipients at baseline numbered only five to seven. Donors in the cohort were predominantly white British and more often female, and clonal diversity was possibly underestimated.

Data came from immunoSEQ multiplex PCR; TCRdb stores just in-frame clones and leaves some out. The sample contains roughly 150,000 clones, roughly 88% of which appear only once. Per germline, CDR1 KGHSH and CDR2 LQKENI. The CDR3 sequence is 15 residues long. V lost 0 bases and J 0 bases, leaving 6 bases between the germline ends. Comment on this clone: Its matching antigen is unknown.

The V call is TRBV18, the J call TRBJ1-3, with D unresolved. The TCR comes from an adult who received the AZD1222 COVID-19 vaccine. Source: peripheral blood, taken 28 days after the second AZD1222 dose. The CDR3 loop reads CASSPPSLSGNTIYF. Written as DNA, the CDR3 is TGTGCCAGCTCACCACCGAGCCTCTCTGGAAACACCATATATTTT.